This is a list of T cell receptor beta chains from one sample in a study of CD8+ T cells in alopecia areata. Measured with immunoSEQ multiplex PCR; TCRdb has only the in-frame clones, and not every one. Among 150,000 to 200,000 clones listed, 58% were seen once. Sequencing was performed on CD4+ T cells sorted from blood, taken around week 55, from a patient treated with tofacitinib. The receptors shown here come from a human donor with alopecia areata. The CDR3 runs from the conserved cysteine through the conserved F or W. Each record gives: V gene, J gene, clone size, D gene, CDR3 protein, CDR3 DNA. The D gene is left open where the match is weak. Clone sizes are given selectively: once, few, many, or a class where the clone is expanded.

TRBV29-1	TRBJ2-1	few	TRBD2	CSVNLGTSGGNEQFF	TGCAGCGTTAACCTCGGGACTAGCGGGGGAAATGAGCAGTTCTTC
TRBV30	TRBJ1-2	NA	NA	CAWSPDGYGYTF	TGTGCCTGGAGTCCGGATGGCTATGGCTACACCTTC
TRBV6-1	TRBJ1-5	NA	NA	CASSDSYNQPQHF	TGTGCCAGCAGTGACAGTTACAATCAGCCCCAGCATTTT
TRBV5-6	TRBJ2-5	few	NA	CASSHNRAVGETQYF	TGTGCCAGCAGCCACAACAGGGCTGTTGGAGAGACCCAGTACTTC
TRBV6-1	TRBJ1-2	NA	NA	CATRDAGVYGYTF	TGTGCCACCCGGGACGCCGGGGTATATGGCTACACCTTC
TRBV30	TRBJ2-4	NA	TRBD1	CAWGDRGRVIQYF	TGTGCCTGGGGGGACAGGGGAAGGGTCATTCAGTACTTC
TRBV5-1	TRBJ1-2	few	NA	CASSLNVLASYGYTF	TGCGCCAGCAGCTTGAATGTGTTGGCCTCGTATGGCTACACCTTC
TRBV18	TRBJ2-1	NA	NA	CASSPDSSSYNEQFF	TGTGCCAGCTCACCCGACAGCAGCTCCTACAATGAGCAGTTCTTC
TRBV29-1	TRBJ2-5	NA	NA	CSVNLGEETQYF	TGCAGCGTTAATCTGGGGGAAGAGACCCAGTACTTC
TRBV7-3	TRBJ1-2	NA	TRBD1	CASSQTPRGRSYTF	TGTGCCAGCAGCCAAACCCCCAGGGGGCGAAGCTACACCTTC
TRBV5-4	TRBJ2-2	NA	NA	CSGSSNTGELFF	TGTTCGGGCAGTTCGAACACCGGGGAGCTGTTTTTT
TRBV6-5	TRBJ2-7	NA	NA	CASRPPEAYEQYF	TGTGCCAGCAGACCTCCAGAAGCCTACGAGCAGTACTTC
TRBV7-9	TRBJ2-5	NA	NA	CASSLAEETQYF	TGTGCCAGCAGCTTAGCCGAAGAGACCCAGTACTTC
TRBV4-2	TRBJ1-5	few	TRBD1	CASSQDSGQGERPQHF	TGTGCCAGCAGCCAAGATTCGGGACAGGGGGAACGGCCCCAGCATTTT
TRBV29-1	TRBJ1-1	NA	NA	CSVEGRGILEAFF	TGCAGCGTTGAAGGGAGGGGGATCCTTGAAGCTTTCTTT
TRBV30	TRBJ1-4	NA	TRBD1	CAWTTGGGRKLFF	TGTGCCTGGACGACAGGGGGCGGTCGAAAACTGTTTTTT
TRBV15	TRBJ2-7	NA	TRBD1	CATSLPGTAAYEQYF	TGTGCCACCAGCTTGCCAGGGACAGCAGCCTACGAGCAGTACTTC
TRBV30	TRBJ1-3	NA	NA	CAWTIFLSGNTIYF	TGTGCCTGGACGATTTTCCTCTCTGGAAACACCATATATTTT
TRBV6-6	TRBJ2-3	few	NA	CASSDPPGGTDTQYF	TGTGCCAGCAGTGATCCCCCTGGGGGGACAGATACGCAGTATTTT
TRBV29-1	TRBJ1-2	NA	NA	CSVGAGYGYTF	TGCAGCGTTGGGGCAGGCTATGGCTACACCTTC
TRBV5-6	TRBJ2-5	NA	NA	CASSLYGTSGKETQYF	TGTGCCAGCAGCTTGTACGGGACGAGCGGTAAAGAGACCCAGTACTTC
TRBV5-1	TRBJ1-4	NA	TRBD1	CASSLEPTGDEKLFF	TGCGCCAGCAGCTTGGAACCGACAGGGGATGAAAAACTGTTTTTT
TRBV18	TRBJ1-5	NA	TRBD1	CASSPGEDRAQHF	TGTGCCAGCTCACCAGGGGAGGACAGGGCCCAGCATTTT
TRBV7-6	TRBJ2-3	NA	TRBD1	CASRPIRGSTDTQYF	TGTGCCAGCAGACCCATCAGGGGGAGCACAGATACGCAGTATTTT
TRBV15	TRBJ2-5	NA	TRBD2	CATSPLAGGETQYF	TGTGCCACCAGTCCCCTAGCGGGGGGGGAGACCCAGTACTTC
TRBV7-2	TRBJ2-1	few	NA	CASSSQGEDYNEQFF	TGTGCCAGCAGCTCGCAGGGGGAGGACTACAATGAGCAGTTCTTC
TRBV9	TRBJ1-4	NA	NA	CASSVSQGNEKLFF	TGTGCCAGCAGCGTCAGCCAGGGGAATGAAAAACTGTTTTTT
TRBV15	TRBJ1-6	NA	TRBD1	CATSGTGDNSPLHF	TGTGCCACCAGCGGGACAGGGGATAATTCACCCCTCCACTTT
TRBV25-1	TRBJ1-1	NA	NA	CASREAGVNTEAFF	TGTGCCAGCCGAGAAGCAGGGGTGAACACTGAAGCTTTCTTT
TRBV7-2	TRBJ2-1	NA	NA	CASSLGPSQEEQFF	TGTGCCAGCAGCTTAGGGCCTTCTCAGGAGGAGCAGTTCTTC
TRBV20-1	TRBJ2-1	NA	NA	CSASGSREQFF	TGCAGTGCTAGCGGATCGAGGGAGCAGTTCTTC
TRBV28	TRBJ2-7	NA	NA	CASTPEASHVGYEQYF	TGTGCCAGCACCCCTGAGGCGTCACACGTCGGGTACGAGCAGTACTTC
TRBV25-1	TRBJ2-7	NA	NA	CASSGPLGGGSYEQYF	TGTGCCAGCAGTGGGCCTCTAGGGGGAGGTTCCTACGAGCAGTACTTC
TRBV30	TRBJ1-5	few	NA	CAWSAGVQPQHF	TGTGCCTGGAGTGCAGGGGTCCAGCCCCAGCATTTT
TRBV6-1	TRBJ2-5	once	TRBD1	CASSVVTGGGETQYF	TGTGCCAGCAGTGTCGTAACAGGGGGCGGGGAGACCCAGTACTTC
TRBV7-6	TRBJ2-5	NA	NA	CASSTGGPDRRETQYF	TGTGCCAGCAGCACGGGGGGCCCCGACCGCCGAGAGACCCAGTACTTC
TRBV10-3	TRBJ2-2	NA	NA	CAIRRDVGLSTGELFF	TGTGCCATCCGCCGGGATGTTGGGCTAAGCACCGGGGAGCTGTTTTTT
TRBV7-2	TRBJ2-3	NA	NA	CASSLVRDSGSLSKQYF	TGTGCCAGCAGCTTAGTGAGGGACTCCGGGTCCCTCTCAAAGCAGTATTTT
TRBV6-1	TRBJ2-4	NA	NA	CASTSPRNIQYF	TGTGCCAGCACTTCCCCCCGAAACATTCAGTACTTC
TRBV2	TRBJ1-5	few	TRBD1	CASTTDRGPQQPQHF	TGTGCCAGCACTACGGACAGGGGGCCGCAGCAGCCCCAGCATTTT
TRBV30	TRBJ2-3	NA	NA	CAWSVGQGPDTQYF	TGTGCCTGGAGTGTAGGCCAGGGTCCAGATACGCAGTATTTT
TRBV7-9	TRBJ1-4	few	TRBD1	CASSRLPGGNEKLFF	TGTGCCAGCAGCCGTCTTCCAGGGGGAAATGAAAAACTGTTTTTT
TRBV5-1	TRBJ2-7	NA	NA	CASGLTEQGGGGYEQYF	TGCGCCAGCGGCCTCACCGAACAGGGAGGAGGGGGCTACGAGCAGTACTTC
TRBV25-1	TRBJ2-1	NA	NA	CASSRTGNEQFF	TGTGCCAGCAGTCGAACAGGCAATGAGCAGTTCTTC
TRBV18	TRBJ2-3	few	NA	CASSPAKNTQYF	TGTGCCAGCTCCCCGGCTAAAAATACGCAGTATTTT
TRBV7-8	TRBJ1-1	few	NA	CARERLEAFF	TGTGCCAGGGAGAGGCTTGAAGCTTTCTTT
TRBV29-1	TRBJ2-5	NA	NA	CSGGHRLQETQYF	TGCAGCGGCGGACACCGCCTCCAAGAGACCCAGTACTTC
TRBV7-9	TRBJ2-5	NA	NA	CASSPAGRVQETQYF	TGTGCCAGCAGCCCGGCGGGGAGAGTGCAAGAGACCCAGTACTTC
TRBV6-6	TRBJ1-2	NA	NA	CASSTSDSHIFYGYTF	TGTGCCAGCAGCACGTCCGACAGTCACATCTTCTATGGCTACACCTTC
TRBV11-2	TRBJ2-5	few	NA	CASSLDSDDRLQETQYF	TGTGCCAGCAGCTTAGATTCTGATGACAGGCTCCAAGAGACCCAGTACTTC
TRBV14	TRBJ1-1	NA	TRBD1	CASSQDQRGQAFF	TGTGCCAGCAGCCAAGATCAAAGGGGGCAGGCTTTCTTT
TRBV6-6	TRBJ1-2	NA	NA	CASSYGVTRFGYTF	TGTGCCAGCAGTTACGGAGTCACTCGGTTTGGCTACACCTTC
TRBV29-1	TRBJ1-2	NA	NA	CSVGGYTF	TGCAGCGTGGGGGGCTACACCTTC
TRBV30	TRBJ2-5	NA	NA	CAWMGGGAAKYF	TGTGCCTGGATGGGCGGGGGCGCGGCCAAGTACTTC
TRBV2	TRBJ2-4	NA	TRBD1	CASRDSWDSPKNIQYF	TGTGCCAGCAGGGACAGCTGGGACAGCCCCAAAAACATTCAGTACTTC
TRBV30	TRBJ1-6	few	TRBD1	CAWRPDRASPLHF	TGTGCCTGGAGGCCGGACAGGGCTTCACCCCTCCACTTT
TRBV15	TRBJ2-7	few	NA	CATSRVSGTYEQYF	TGTGCCACCAGCAGAGTTTCCGGGACCTACGAGCAGTACTTC
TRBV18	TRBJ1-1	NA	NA	CASSQRQPEAFF	TGTGCCAGCTCACAGAGACAACCTGAAGCTTTCTTT